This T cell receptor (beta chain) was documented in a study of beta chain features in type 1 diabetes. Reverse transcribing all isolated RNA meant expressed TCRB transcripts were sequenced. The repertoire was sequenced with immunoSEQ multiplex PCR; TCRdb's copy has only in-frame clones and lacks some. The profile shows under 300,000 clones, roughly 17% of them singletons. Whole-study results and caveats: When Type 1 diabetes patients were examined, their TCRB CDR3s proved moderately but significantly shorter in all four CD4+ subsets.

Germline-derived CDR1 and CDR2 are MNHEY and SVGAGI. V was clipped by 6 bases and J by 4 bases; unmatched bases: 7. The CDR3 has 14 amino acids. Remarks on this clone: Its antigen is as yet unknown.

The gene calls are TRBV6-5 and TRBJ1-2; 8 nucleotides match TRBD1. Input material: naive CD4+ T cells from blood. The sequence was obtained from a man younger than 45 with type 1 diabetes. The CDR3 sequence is CASSRQGNFYGYTF. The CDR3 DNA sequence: TGTGCCAGCAGCCGACAGGGGAACTTCTATGGCTACACCTTC.